These T cell receptor beta chains were read from a single sample in a study of cytomegalovirus exposure and HLA in healthy donors. Measured with immunoSEQ multiplex PCR; TCRdb has only the in-frame clones, and not every one. The sample lists over 50,000 clones, about 90% occurring once. Sequenced material: PBMCs. The receptors stem from a man aged 18 to 30 in good health and CMV-seronegative. CDR3s include the opening cysteine and the closing phenylalanine or tryptophan. D genes are given only for firm matches. Clone size is not always given. Where it is, it says once, few, many or a class for expanded clones.

j_gene,abundance,v_gene,d_gene,CDR3aa,CDR3nt
TRBJ1-2,NA,TRBV7-9,NA,CASSFGGTLGYTF,TGTGCCAGCAGCTTCGGCGGCACGCTTGGCTACACCTTC
TRBJ1-6,once,TRBV21-1,NA,CASSHPLAEPGINSPLHF,TGTGCCAGCAGCCATCCCTTGGCGGAGCCGGGGATTAATTCACCCCTCCACTTT
TRBJ1-1,NA,TRBV28,NA,CASSLPGSYTEAFF,TGTGCCAGCAGCCTACCGGGATCCTACACTGAAGCTTTCTTT
TRBJ2-7,once,TRBV11-2,NA,CASSLASSYEQYF,TGTGCCAGCAGCTTGGCCAGCTCCTACGAGCAGTACTTC
TRBJ1-5,NA,TRBV30,NA,CAWGRNSNQPQHF,TGTGCCTGGGGGAGGAATAGCAATCAGCCCCAGCATTTT
TRBJ2-1,NA,TRBV10-3,TRBD1,CAISGTGDNEQFF,TGTGCCATCAGCGGGACAGGGGATAATGAGCAGTTCTTC
TRBJ1-1,few,TRBV6-1,TRBD1,CASTLDRGGTEAFF,TGTGCCAGCACTCTGGACAGGGGGGGCACTGAAGCTTTCTTT
TRBJ2-3,once,TRBV9,NA,CASSPDKATDTQYF,TGTGCCAGCAGCCCGGACAAGGCCACAGATACGCAGTATTTT
TRBJ1-2,NA,TRBV7-6,NA,CASSPSLQALGYGYTF,TGTGCCAGCAGCCCCTCGTTACAGGCGTTGGGCTATGGCTACACCTTC
TRBJ1-2,once,TRBV13,TRBD1,CASSPRTGDHYGYTF,TGTGCCAGCAGCCCCAGGACAGGGGACCACTATGGCTACACCTTC
TRBJ1-5,NA,TRBV2,TRBD1,CASSGTGDSQPQHF,TGTGCCAGCAGTGGGACAGGGGACAGTCAGCCCCAGCATTTT
TRBJ2-7,NA,TRBV29-1,TRBD1,CSVAGTAPYEQYF,TGCAGCGTGGCCGGGACAGCACCCTACGAGCAGTACTTC
TRBJ2-1,NA,TRBV5-1,NA,CASNPRGSYNEQFF,TGCGCCAGCAACCCTAGGGGCTCCTACAATGAGCAGTTCTTC
TRBJ1-2,once,TRBV2,TRBD1,CASSGVGGQGGNGYTF,TGTGCCAGCAGCGGGGTAGGAGGACAGGGGGGTAATGGCTACACCTTC
TRBJ2-5,few,TRBV2,NA,CASSEANNQETQYF,TGTGCCAGCAGTGAAGCCAACAATCAGGAGACCCAGTACTTC
TRBJ1-1,NA,TRBV10-3,TRBD1,CAIRMDRATEAFF,TGTGCCATCAGGATGGACAGGGCAACTGAAGCTTTCTTT
TRBJ2-1,NA,TRBV5-6,NA,CASSLAQLEQFF,TGTGCCAGCAGCTTGGCACAGCTCGAGCAGTTCTTC
TRBJ1-1,NA,TRBV14,NA,CASSQFGGEAFF,TGTGCCAGCAGCCAATTCGGCGGTGAAGCTTTCTTT
TRBJ2-2,NA,TRBV30,TRBD2,CAWSGDSGVFNTGELFF,TGTGCCTGGAGTGGAGATAGCGGGGTTTTTAACACCGGGGAGCTGTTTTTT
TRBJ2-3,few,TRBV9,TRBD2,CASSGPGGATQYF,TGTGCCAGCAGCGGTCCCGGGGGGGCTACGCAGTATTTT
TRBJ1-5,NA,TRBV6-1,NA,CASSPQGASNQPQHF,TGTGCCAGCAGCCCGCAAGGAGCTAGCAATCAGCCCCAGCATTTT
TRBJ1-1,NA,TRBV28,TRBD1,CASKSGTGAFF,TGTGCCAGCAAGAGCGGGACAGGGGCTTTCTTT
TRBJ2-7,NA,TRBV30,TRBD2,CAWSYSGGGYEQYF,TGTGCCTGGAGTTACAGCGGGGGAGGCTACGAGCAGTACTTC
TRBJ1-6,NA,TRBV7-9,NA,CSSSAGGSPLHF,TGTTCCAGCAGCGCCGGTGGTTCACCCCTCCACTTT
TRBJ2-7,NA,TRBV10-3,TRBD2,CAISGGSSRYEQYF,TGTGCCATCTCCGGGGGGTCCTCCAGGTACGAGCAGTACTTC
TRBJ1-2,once,TRBV6-1,TRBD1,CASSLGTGEQYGYTF,TGTGCCAGCAGCCTCGGGACAGGTGAACAATATGGCTACACCTTC
TRBJ1-1,NA,TRBV14,TRBD1,CASSAGQGVPAFF,TGTGCCAGCAGCGCGGGACAGGGGGTTCCAGCTTTCTTT
TRBJ1-2,NA,TRBV5-6,TRBD1,CASSSGTEYGYTF,TGTGCCAGCAGCTCCGGGACAGAATATGGCTACACCTTC
TRBJ1-6,NA,TRBV27,NA,CASSLVGLRGSPLHF,TGTGCCAGCAGTTTAGTGGGACTTAGGGGTTCACCCCTCCACTTT
TRBJ2-1,NA,TRBV27,TRBD2,CASSLSGGNEQFF,TGTGCCAGCAGTTTATCGGGGGGGAATGAGCAGTTCTTC
TRBJ2-7,NA,TRBV2,TRBD1,CASRGYGTESYEQYF,TGTGCCAGCAGAGGATACGGGACAGAGTCCTACGAGCAGTACTTC
TRBJ2-3,NA,TRBV5-1,NA,CASSLAGKPDTQYF,TGCGCCAGCAGCTTGGCCGGGAAGCCGGATACGCAGTATTTT
TRBJ2-7,NA,TRBV7-8,TRBD1,CASSGWTGDHYEQYF,TGTGCCAGCAGCGGGTGGACAGGGGATCACTACGAGCAGTACTTC
TRBJ2-1,once,TRBV5-1,TRBD2,CASRTIRTSGGYNEQFF,TGCGCCAGCAGAACAATTCGGACTAGCGGGGGCTACAATGAGCAGTTCTTC
TRBJ2-5,NA,TRBV11-3,TRBD2,CASSARLAGGQETQYF,TGTGCCAGCAGCGCCCGACTAGCGGGGGGACAAGAGACCCAGTACTTC
TRBJ2-3,NA,TRBV25-1,NA,CASSPSAAGDTQYF,TGTGCCAGCAGTCCCAGCGCTGCTGGGGATACGCAGTATTTT
TRBJ1-2,NA,TRBV6-1,TRBD1,CASRRPGQGRLGYTF,TGTGCCAGCCGAAGACCCGGACAGGGCCGATTAGGCTACACCTTC
TRBJ1-2,NA,TRBV7-9,NA,CASSSEGPGGYTF,TGTGCCAGCAGCTCGGAGGGTCCGGGGGGCTACACCTTC
TRBJ1-4,NA,TRBV30,TRBD1,CAYQGQGEANEKLFF,TGTGCCTATCAGGGACAGGGTGAGGCTAATGAAAAACTGTTTTTT
TRBJ2-5,NA,TRBV11-2,TRBD1,CASSSGTGGAKTQYF,TGTGCCAGCAGCTCGGGGACAGGGGGCGCGAAGACCCAGTACTTC
TRBJ2-7,NA,TRBV11-2,NA,CASSPTGISSYEQYF,TGTGCCAGCAGTCCCACCGGGATAAGCTCCTACGAGCAGTACTTC
TRBJ2-7,NA,TRBV2,TRBD2,CASSVELAGPYEQYF,TGTGCCAGCAGCGTCGAACTAGCGGGGCCCTACGAGCAGTACTTC
TRBJ1-4,NA,TRBV7-9,TRBD1,CASSRTGQGEEKLFF,TGTGCCAGCAGCCGGACAGGACAGGGAGAAGAAAAACTGTTTTTT
TRBJ2-7,few,TRBV29-1,TRBD1,CSVNPNNRGDYEQYF,TGCAGCGTTAACCCTAATAACAGGGGAGACTACGAGCAGTACTTC
TRBJ1-1,NA,TRBV7-9,NA,CASSFGGEAFF,TGTGCCAGCAGCTTCGGGGGGGAAGCTTTCTTT
TRBJ1-2,NA,TRBV18,TRBD1,CASSPTGQGAGYTF,TGTGCCAGCTCACCAACGGGACAGGGGGCTGGCTACACCTTC
TRBJ2-2,NA,TRBV5-1,TRBD1,CASSLGQGQAGELFF,TGCGCCAGCAGCTTAGGACAGGGGCAAGCCGGGGAGCTGTTTTTT
TRBJ2-1,NA,TRBV4-1,TRBD2,CASSQAAGAYNEQFF,TGCGCCAGCAGCCAAGCCGCGGGGGCCTACAATGAGCAGTTCTTC
TRBJ2-7,once,TRBV9,TRBD2,CASSVGGGTYEQYF,TGTGCCAGCAGCGTAGGCGGGGGGACCTACGAGCAGTACTTC
TRBJ1-1,medium-sized,TRBV5-1,NA,CASSLAGDTEAFF,TGCGCCAGCAGCTTGGCCGGGGACACTGAAGCTTTCTTT
TRBJ1-4,NA,TRBV15,NA,CATSRRDYMVGSPTTEKLFF,TGTGCCACCAGCAGACGGGACTATATGGTCGGGTCACCGACTACCGAAAAACTGTTTTTT
TRBJ1-5,once,TRBV28,TRBD1,CASTTLTGNQPQHF,TGTGCCAGCACCACCCTGACAGGGAATCAGCCCCAGCATTTT
TRBJ1-4,NA,TRBV6-5,NA,CASLGASSEKLFF,TGTGCCAGCTTGGGGGCCTCCTCCGAAAAACTGTTTTTT
TRBJ2-5,NA,TRBV4-2,TRBD2,CASSQELARGDQETQYF,TGTGCCAGCAGCCAAGAGCTTGCGCGGGGGGACCAAGAGACCCAGTACTTC
TRBJ1-2,NA,TRBV30,TRBD1,CATKGGGYGYTF,TGTGCTACTAAAGGGGGCGGCTATGGCTACACCTTC
TRBJ2-1,few,TRBV7-3,NA,CASSEQPSTEQFF,TGTGCCAGCAGCGAGCAACCTAGCACTGAGCAGTTCTTC
TRBJ2-1,NA,TRBV6-5,NA,CASSYSRGRDEQFF,TGTGCCAGCAGTTACTCGCGGGGAAGGGATGAGCAGTTCTTC
TRBJ1-1,NA,TRBV29-1,NA,CSVGRQDEAFF,TGCAGCGTTGGAAGGCAGGATGAAGCTTTCTTT
TRBJ1-5,NA,TRBV19,TRBD1,CASRRTGNQPQHF,TGTGCCAGTAGAAGGACAGGGAATCAGCCCCAGCATTTT